A single sample is the source of the 12 T cell receptor beta chains below, sequenced in a study of blood T cell repertoires in COVID-19. Clones were sequenced by immunoSEQ multiplex PCR, and TCRdb holds only the in-frame ones, with some missing. Counted here are 200,000 to 300,000 clones, approximately 86% occurring once; the ten biggest clones make up about 9.2%. Source material: peripheral blood. The receptors were gathered from a man in his forties or fifties who had recovered from COVID-19.

This rearrangement joins TRBV19 to TRBJ2-1; tentatively, D is TRBD2 (5 bases). There are 13 residues in the CDR3. V was pared by 5 bases and J by 3 bases, with 8 bases between. Germline V gene data show CDR1 as LNHDA and CDR2 as SQIVND (reference sequence). This chain's CDR3 is CASSVGNYNEQFF. CDR3 DNA sequence: TGTGCCAGTAGTGTCGGGAACTACAATGAGCAGTTCTTC.

The chain has TRBV19 and TRBJ1-5; D perhaps matches TRBD1 (5 bases). Germline CDR1 is LNHDA and CDR2 is SQIVND (reference sequence). The CDR3 is 15 residues long. V dropped 5 bases and J dropped 6 bases, with 17 bases sitting between them. The CDR3 protein is CASSSVGGGTQPQHF. The CDR3 DNA reads TGTGCCAGTAGTTCGGTTGGGGGGGGTACTCAGCCCCAGCATTTT.

The chain carries TRBV19 and TRBJ1-2; the match to TRBD1 covers 9 bases. The germline V gene encodes CDR1 LNHDA and CDR2 SQIVND (reference sequence). Trimming at V came to 7 bases and at J to 6 bases, leaving 15 bases not matched to a gene. The CDR3 is 16 residues long. The CDR3 sequence: CASTQVVTGGIDGYTF. The CDR3 coding sequence is TGTGCCAGTACCCAAGTCGTAACAGGGGGCATTGATGGCTACACCTTC.

The chain couples TRBV5-5 to TRBJ2-4; 11 bases align to TRBD2. Looked up from germline, CDR1 is SGHKS and CDR2 is YYEKEE (reference sequence). V dropped 1 base and J dropped 9; count of bases not matched to a gene: 18. CDR3 size: 19 residues. Here the CDR3 reads CASSLMPPGGSGGASIQYF. CDR3 DNA: TGTGCCAGCAGCTTGATGCCCCCTGGGGGTAGCGGGGGGGCCAGCATTCAGTACTTC.

The chain combines TRBV7-8 with TRBJ2-7, with a weak D call TRBD2 (6 bases). This CDR3 is 12 amino acids long. Trimming took 5 bases from V and 4 from J, leaving 9 bases between them. Germline CDR1 reads SGHVS; CDR2 reads FQNEAQ. In nucleotides, the CDR3 is TGTGCCAGCAGCGGCGGGGATTACGAGCAGTACTTC. Protein sequence: CASSGGDYEQYF.

V gene TRBV19 combines with J gene TRBJ1-2; tentatively, D is TRBD1 (6 bases). V dropped 1 base and J dropped 0 bases, with 9 bases sitting between them. The germline gives CDR1 LNHDA, CDR2 SQIVND (reference sequence). The CDR3 runs 15 residues. The CDR3 loop is CASSIVTGANYGYTF. The CDR3 DNA reads as TGTGCCAGTAGTATAGTGACAGGCGCTAACTATGGCTACACCTTC.

The chain links TRBV5-6 to TRBJ2-4, with 8 bases aligning to TRBD2. From germline, CDR1 is SGHDT and CDR2 YYEEEE. The ends lost 0 bases at V and 0 bases at J; junction bases unmatched: 5. This CDR3 is built from 17 residues. The CDR3, as DNA: TGTGCCAGCAGCTTGGGTAGCCTAGCGGGAGCCAAAAACATTCAGTACTTC. Translated, it gives CASSLGSLAGAKNIQYF.

In DNA form, the CDR3 reads TGTGCCAGCAGCTTAGCAGGGGTCCGGCTCTCCTACGAGCAGTACTTC. Its protein is CASSLAGVRLSYEQYF. The chain links TRBV7-2 to TRBJ2-7; D might be TRBD1 (5 bases). V lost 0 bases, J lost 0 bases, and 12 bases lay in between. CDR3 length: 16 residues. The germline V gene has CDR1 SGHTA and CDR2 FQGNSA.

This clone was seen more than once but under ten times. V is TRBV4-1 and J is TRBJ2-7; the D gene is possibly TRBD1 (6 bases). The V and J ends lost 4 bases and 7 bases respectively, with 23 bases between them. CDR3 length equals 16 residues. CDR1 is MGHRA, CDR2 YSYEKL, per germline. CDR3 DNA sequence: TGCGCCAGCAGCCGGGGGCGTGGACCGCCTACTGGGGAGCAGTACTTC. Translation gives CASSRGRGPPTGEQYF.

This chain connects TRBV24-1 to TRBJ1-5; D perhaps matches TRBD1 (5 bases). V lost 6 bases and J lost 3, with 11 bases in between. This CDR3 contains 14 residues. CDR1 is KGHDR and CDR2 is SFDVKD in the germline V gene. The CDR3 protein is CATSQSGINQPQHF. The CDR3 nucleotides are TGTGCCACCAGTCAATCAGGGATCAATCAGCCCCAGCATTTT.

This clone is a singleton in its sample. Other DNA sequences in this sample translate to the same CDR3. V usage is TRBV7-9 and J usage is TRBJ2-1; the match to TRBD1 covers 7 bases. The CDR3 covers 13 residues. V was clipped by 3 bases and J by 4 bases; unmatched bases: 0. The V gene's germline CDR1 is SEHNR and CDR2 FQNEAQ (reference sequence). Written as DNA, the CDR3 is TGTGCCAGCAGCTTGGGACAGTACAATGAGCAGTTCTTC. Protein sequence: CASSLGQYNEQFF.

The rearrangement links TRBV2 to TRBJ1-5, with 8 bases aligning to TRBD1. Germline V gives CDR1 SNHLY, CDR2 FYNNEI. There are 14 residues in the CDR3. With V trimmed by 6 bases and J by 10 bases, 11 bases remained unmatched. CDR3 sequence reads: CASSSTGGLIPQHF. The CDR3 DNA reads TGTGCCAGCAGCTCCACAGGGGGGCTGATTCCCCAGCATTTT.